This T cell receptor (beta chain) is from a study of radiation and T cells in renal cell carcinoma. Described time point: baseline pretreatment blood. Treatment reported: 15 Gy SBRT to primary tumor, nephrectomy 4 weeks later. Radiation-treated patients gave blood at baseline, week 2 and week 4. The protocol was immunoSEQ multiplex PCR, while the TCRdb copy is restricted to in-frame clones and leaves out a portion. The sample carries 120,000 to 150,000 clones, over 80% recorded once. Overall study results and limits: Top tumor clonotypes rose in blood 2 weeks post-radiation, then contracted.

Concerning this clone: Its antigen is as yet unknown.

Germline V gene data show CDR1 as SGDLS and CDR2 as YYNGEE. This CDR3 spans 13 amino acids. V dropped 3 bases and J dropped 2 bases, with 9 bases sitting between them. The source material was blood, sampled from a patient whose treatment included radiotherapy and nephrectomy. The chain links TRBV9 to TRBJ2-7; D gene uncertain. The receptor comes from a woman between 50 and 59 years old with renal cell carcinoma. Written as DNA, the CDR3 is TGTGCCAGCAGCGGCCTAGTTGCCTACGAGCAGTACTTC. Protein product: CASSGLVAYEQYF.